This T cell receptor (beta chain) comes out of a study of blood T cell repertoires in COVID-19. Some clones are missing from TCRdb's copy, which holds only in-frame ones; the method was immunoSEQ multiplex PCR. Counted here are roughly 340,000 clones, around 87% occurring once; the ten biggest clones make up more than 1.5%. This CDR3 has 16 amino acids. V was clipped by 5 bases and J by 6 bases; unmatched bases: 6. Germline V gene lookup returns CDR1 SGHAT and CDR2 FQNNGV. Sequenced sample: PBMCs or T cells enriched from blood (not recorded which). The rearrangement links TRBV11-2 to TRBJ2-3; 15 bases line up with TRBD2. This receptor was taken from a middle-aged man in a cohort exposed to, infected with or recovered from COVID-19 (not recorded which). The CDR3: CASSQTGTSGRDTQYF. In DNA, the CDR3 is TGTGCCAGCAGCCAAACCGGGACTAGCGGGAGGGATACGCAGTATTTT.